This T cell receptor beta chain was identified in a study of cytomegalovirus exposure and HLA in healthy donors. In germline, CDR1 is KGHSH, CDR2 LQKENI. Germline trimming cut 5 bases from V and 6 bases from J; bases unmatched to any gene: 7. The CDR3 loop spans 14 amino acids. The PCR made use of 60 Vbeta and 13 Jbeta primers. TCRdb's copy holds only in-frame clones and misses some; the assay was immunoSEQ multiplex PCR. The repertoire holds under 150,000 clones, with almost 80% as singletons. The receptor comes from a man aged 18 to 29 in good health and CMV-seronegative. This chain uses TRBV18 with TRBJ1-3; 7 nucleotides agree with TRBD1. The specimen sequenced was PBMCs. CDR3 coding DNA: TGTGCCAGCTCAGCGACAGGGCTATCAAACACCATATATTTT. Protein product: CASSATGLSNTIYF. Together with reference TRBV18 and TRBJ1-3, the CDR3 gives the full variable domain: NAGVMQNPRHLVRRRGQEARLRCSPMKGHSHVYWYRQLPEEGLKFMVYLQKENIIDESGMPKERFSAEFPKEGPSILRIQQVVRGDSAAYFCASSATGLSNTIYFGEGSWLTVV.